Given below is one T cell receptor beta chain in context. What it binds is unknown. The sample belongs to a study of T cell repertoires in cytomegalovirus infection. Background on the study: As its CMV epitopes, the study selected recently identified HLA-C-restricted and well-studied HLA-B-restricted targets. Matching HLA type, along with CMV infection, was indicated by public TCR beta signatures.

This CDR3 contains 16 residues. V was trimmed by 0 bases and J by 5 bases, leaving 17 bases between them. Looked up from germline, CDR1 is MGHDK and CDR2 is SYGVNS. Study-wide findings and caveats: HLA-C-restricted CMV-specific TCR beta clonotypes were dominant in the ex vivo response.

MiXCR, run by TCRdb on the reads, gives a single entry per CDR3 protein. The sample records some 800,000 distinct CDR3 sequences, approximately 32% being singletons. This clonotype originated in a human donor in good health (CMV status not recorded). Some clones in this sample may be carry-over from other donors' samples. The sequenced sample was cultured CD8+ T cells from PBMCs, obtained from culture after CMV antigen stimulation. V is TRBV25-1 and J is TRBJ2-7; TRBD1 is a possible D gene (6 bases). The CDR3 protein is CASSEYFGTPSDEQYF. Written as DNA, the CDR3 is TGTGCCAGCAGTGAATATTTCGGGACACCTTCGGACGAGCAGTACTTC.